These 5 T cell receptor beta chains came from one sample sequenced in a study of T cell responses to AZD1222 COVID-19 vaccine. Sequencing used immunoSEQ multiplex PCR; TCRdb keeps in-frame clones, though not all of them. The table records 95,000 or so clones, about 89% of them present only once. The source material was peripheral blood, sampled on day 0 of AZD1222 vaccination. These receptors all stem from an adult in good health.

The chain has TRBV5-1 and TRBJ2-5; TRBD2 matches 10 bases. Trimming cost V 0 bases and J 8 bases; bases outside gene matches: 7. CDR3 length equals 15 residues. Germline CDR1 and CDR2: SGHRS and YFSETQ. This CDR3 is CASSLEIAGGDTQYF. The DNA for the CDR3 is TGCGCCAGCAGCTTGGAAATAGCGGGGGGCGATACCCAGTACTTC.

The chain couples TRBV6-5 to TRBJ1-5; D perhaps matches TRBD1 (5 bases). V shed 0 bases and J shed 6 bases, with 9 bases lying between them. The CDR3 spans 14 residues. In germline, CDR1 is MNHEY, CDR2 SVGAGI. The CDR3 DNA reads as TGTGCCAGCAGTTACTCGGGGCCCTCTCAGCCCCAGCATTTT. Translated, it gives CASSYSGPSQPQHF.

The CDR3 sequence: CASSLSAVQPQHF. As DNA, the CDR3 is TGTGCCAGCAGTTTAAGCGCAGTTCAGCCCCAGCATTTT. The rearrangement uses TRBV27 and TRBJ1-5; D unclear. V was cut by 2 bases and J by 6 bases, with 8 bases left in between. From germline, CDR1 is MNHEY and CDR2 SMNVEV (reference sequence). The CDR3 runs to 13 residues.

The chain recombines TRBV10-3 with TRBJ1-2, with 7 nucleotides matching TRBD1. The germline V gene has CDR1 ENHRY and CDR2 SYGVKD. The V segment lost 4 bases and the J segment 7 bases; nucleotides outside the gene matches: 6. There are 13 residues in the CDR3. The CDR3 DNA reads as TGTGCCATCAGTGGACAGGGCCCCTCTGGCTACACCTTC. Amino acids: CAISGQGPSGYTF.

The chain employs TRBV6-2 or TRBV6-3 and TRBJ1-2; 8 bases are shared with TRBD1. V lost 5 bases, J lost 2 bases, and 7 bases stayed unmatched. Germline loops: CDR1 MNHEY, CDR2 SVGEGT. This CDR3 is 15 amino acids long. The CDR3 here is CASSPGTGGNYGYTF. The CDR3 DNA follows: TGTGCCAGCAGTCCCGGGACAGGTGGGAACTATGGCTACACCTTC.